This entry concerns a single TCR beta chain. Its antigen remains unknown. These data are taken from a study of cytomegalovirus exposure and HLA in healthy donors. It was the approximately 110-subject validation cohort, separate from the roughly 700-subject first cohort, to which the donors belonged. The protocol was immunoSEQ multiplex PCR, while the TCRdb copy is restricted to in-frame clones and leaves out a portion. The sample gives 150,000 to 200,000 clones, roughly 83% of which show up once; almost 1.5% is in the top ten. Study findings and constraints: The study designated 160 or so TCR beta chains cytomegalovirus-associated. One later analysis, an examination of the approximately 120 validation repertoires, found that first-cohort TCR clusters tended to co-occur in them. A classifier reportedly called cytomegalovirus status with high sensitivity and specificity.

CDR1 SGHRS and CDR2 YFSETQ come from the germline V gene. V dropped 0 bases and J dropped 7; count of bases not matched to a gene: 4. This CDR3 has 15 amino acids. The rearrangement joins TRBV5-1 to TRBJ1-5, with 10 positions matching TRBD1. The receptor comes from a woman under 30 in good health and CMV-seronegative. Sequenced sample: PBMCs. DNA for the CDR3: TGCGCCAGCAGCTTGGGGGGGACAGGGGTGCAGCCCCAGCATTTT. Translated, it gives CASSLGGTGVQPQHF.